Below, one T cell receptor (beta chain) is given with its context. Its antigen specificity is not known. Base qualities were left out, and no much larger clone turns up one base away. The donors belonged to the validation cohort of roughly 120 subjects, which was separate from the 666-subject first cohort. The method was the immunoSEQ multiplex PCR assay. On the authors' methods: A statistical classification framework was developed to diagnose cytomegalovirus status using the catalog of TCR beta chain sequences. TCRdb stores this immuneACCESS table with in-frame sequences only. Part of the clones is absent; in the studies checked, under half of the shortfall reflects unresolved V genes, and no reason is known for the rest. V and J calls and clone size are those listed in that table; D and trimming were worked out from the DNA. The sample contains about 90,000 clones, less than 90% of them found a single time. The top ten hold 12% of the sample.

The data derive from a study of cytomegalovirus exposure and HLA in healthy donors (dated by TCRdb to about 2017). Regarding the research as a whole: The roughly 650 repertoires of the first cohort and the roughly 120 validation repertoires were produced on the same platform, according to a later analysis. The study aimed to test whether cataloging public T cell receptors could reveal signatures of past pathogen exposure. Along with the approximately 650-subject first cohort, a separate validation cohort of around 110 different subjects was used. To predict cytomegalovirus infection status, the study combined high-throughput TCR immunosequencing, statistical association of individual TCRs with disease status, and machine learning.

The CDR3 holds 16 amino acids from the cysteine to the phenylalanine. This entry keeps only the CDR3 DNA: 48 bases, framed from base 1. CDR1 and CDR2, looked up from the germline V gene, are SGDLS and YYNGEE. V is reduced by 0 bases and J by 4 bases, leaving a spacing of 13 bases between them. The research as a whole found: Most TCR sequences were observed very rarely across donors, whereas some public TCRs were present in many individuals. A later analysis had no HLA typing for the validation cohort, so co-occurrence there was scored across all 120 repertoires. In both the original and validation cohorts, the classifier was reported to diagnose cytomegalovirus status with high specificity and sensitivity. In a later analysis, TCRs clustered in the first cohort were found to also tend to co-occur in the 130 or so validation repertoires, with about 93% of cluster scores above 0. The study gave a list of about 160 TCR beta chains associated with cytomegalovirus. In vitro tests confirmed that a few of the cytomegalovirus-associated TCR beta chains recognize cytomegalovirus antigens. According to the authors, the approach could potentially be generalized to other disease states and immunological phenotypes.

The chain links TRBV9 with TRBJ2-2; the D gene cannot be resolved reliably. This receptor was taken from a woman younger than 30 in good health and CMV-seropositive. Sequenced input: PBMCs. The nucleotide sequence reads TGTGCCAGCAGCGTAGGGTTGGATGGCGGCACCGGGGAGCTGTTTTTT. This encodes CASSVGLDGGTGELFF.